This T cell receptor beta chain was obtained from a study of human T cells and chemical hapten exposure. TCRdb recomputed calls from the RACE reads with MiXCR, one row per CDR3 protein. Found here are about 55,000 distinct CDR3 sequences, less than 10% of them singletons; the top ten hold roughly 1.7%. V dropped 4 bases and J dropped 2; count of bases not matched to a gene: 4. CDR3 length: 15 residues. From germline, CDR1 is SGHAT and CDR2 FQNNGV. Documented time point: patch test 2, 6 weeks after DPC sensitization. This sample's treatment: therapeutic diphenylcyclopropenone sensitization with weekly scalp DPC. Donation of samples came from alopecia patients who were 18 to 70 years old and suitable for DPC. Someone pulled total RNA out of unfractionated whole blood.

This clonotype was obtained from a woman aged 45-59 years with alopecia areata. Some clones in this sample may be carry-over from other donors' samples. Source: whole blood, taken in connection with sensitization to the hapten diphenylcyclopropenone (DPC). The chain is built from TRBV11-2 and TRBJ2-5; 10 nucleotides agree with TRBD1. The CDR3 DNA reads as TGTGCCAGCAGCTCCCCGGACAGGGGGCAAGAGACCCAGTACTTC. This translates into CASSSPDRGQETQYF.